This TCR beta chain was identified during a study of hypomethylating agent response in myelodysplastic syndrome (dated by TCRdb to 2020 to 2022). As for the study more broadly: Patients were treated with the hypomethylating agents azacitidine (most of the 11) or decitabine (3 of 11). A few patients did not respond, whereas roughly six responded with either complete response or hematologic improvement. Complete response or hematologic improvement counted as response, and patients meeting neither criterion were classed as non-responders. TET2 mutation was identified most frequently, being present in about 50% of the 11 patients. The cohort included under 10 male and a couple of female myelodysplastic syndrome patients. Patients had a mean age of roughly 72 +/- 6.3 years, and a diploid cytogenetic profile was the most common.

Receptor amplification or capture employed the immunoSEQ multiplex PCR assay. Each sample was run at survey resolution as two replicates of around 200 ng apiece, for a total of roughly 400 ng of DNA. The hsTCRB kit detected rearranged TCRB sequences in genomic DNA using multiplex PCR primers targeting V and J genes. In the first PCR, the CDR3 region was amplified for about 30 cycles with the QIAGEN Multiplex PCR Kit. An approximately 8-cycle second PCR added sample barcodes and Illumina adapters to each replicate. A QuantStudio 6 together with the KAPA library quantification kit was used to quantify the pooled libraries. About 15 pM of pooled libraries went onto an Illumina MiSeq for sequencing, using single-end reads of 156 cycles plus an index read of 15 cycles. The authors' pipeline ran thus. VDJdb annotation flagged under 2% of 168,753 unique clonotypes as previously reported viral-epitope-specific. Raw reads were processed by the immunoSEQ Data Assistant and immunoSEQ Analyzer into normalized, annotated TCRB repertoires. Clonotypes were analyzed with BioAnalyzer and version 0.6.5 of the immunarch R package. Before richness was estimated, every repertoire was downsampled to match the clone count of the smallest repertoire. Clonotypes were classified as expanded, contracted or novel by Fisher's exact tests, with novel defined as zero frequency before treatment. GLIPH2 clustered significantly changed CDR3 beta sequences using simulation_depth=1000 and kmer_min_depth=3, excluding CDR3s shorter than five residues. TCRdb stores this immuneACCESS table with in-frame sequences only. Part of the clones is absent; in the studies checked, under half of the shortfall reflects unresolved V genes, and no reason is known for the rest. That table furnishes V, J and clone size, whereas the DNA furnished D and trimming. The sample includes about 5,400 clones, with 88% observed a single time. Of the sample, roughly a tenth is held by the ten largest clones.

Points on this clone: Its antigen is still unknown. Qualities for individual bases were not recorded, and no much larger clone is one base off.

The germline ends are 10 bases apart after V is trimmed by 1 base and J by 3 bases. The germline V gene sets CDR1 to MNHNS and CDR2 to SASEGT. From the cysteine through the valine, the CDR3 covers 14 amino acids. Only the CDR3 portion is preserved as DNA: 42 bases, with reading frame beginning at the first base. Points the paper makes about the study in general: Age matching of healthy control donors to MDS patients was not performed, and the MDS versus healthy comparison could have been impacted by this lack of age matching. Richness, rarefaction diversity and clonality did not change significantly after hypomethylating agent treatment, across all patients or within response groups. Only approximately ten patients were analyzed, so the cohort was small. Possible recognition of novel MDS antigens by the shared GLIPH2 clusters was not confirmed, and experimental validation of that possible recognition is needed. Responders more often showed novel clonotypes emerging, while non-responders displayed more contracted clonotypes after treatment.

Bulk bone marrow was analyzed without sorting T-cell subsets. Bone marrow from 11 myelodysplastic syndrome patients was immunosequenced for TCR beta CDR3 regions before and after hypomethylating agent therapy. For longitudinal repertoire tracking, every patient provided one baseline bone marrow and two to three bone marrows collected at different post-treatment timepoints. Genomic DNA was isolated from whole bone marrow, and DNA quality was assessed with TapeStation, NanoDrop OneC and PicoGreen assays. The V and J genes are TRBV6-1 and TRBJ2-7; TRBD1 is possibly the D segment (5 matching bases). The TCR was taken from a human donor with myelodysplastic syndrome. Sample: bone marrow, taken before or after starting hypomethylating agent treatment for myelodysplastic syndrome (not recorded which). DNA sequence: TGTGCCAGCAGTGAAGACGGGCAGGGCTACGAGCAGTACGTC. It specifies CASSEDGQGYEQYV.